One T cell receptor (beta chain) is described in this entry. Its antigen is undetermined. The CDR3 is 15 amino acids. Germline V gene data show CDR1 as PRHDT and CDR2 as FYEKMQ (reference sequence). With 0 bases clipped from V and 4 bases from J, the junction kept 5 bases outside the gene matches. A linear amplification protocol produced the TCR libraries from around 510 ng of total RNA. TCRdb re-derived calls from the reads in MiXCR, one entry per CDR3 protein. The table has roughly 200,000 distinct CDR3 sequences, 65% to 80% seen once. The entry originates in a study of healthy donors' naive CD4 and CD8 T cells. Study-wide findings and caveats: Negatively charged CDR3s marked CD8+ lineage; positively charged CDR3s marked CD4+ lineage. CDR3 charge plus V and J genes appeared to account for roughly 13% of CD4/CD8 variance. Most V and J genes were reportedly biased between naive CD4+ and CD8+ cells.

Material for sequencing was naive CD4+ and CD8+ T cells sorted from blood, pooled from several donors. This receptor was taken from a pool of human donors in good health; the sample pools cells from several healthy donors. The chain links TRBV13 to TRBJ1-1; 7 bases line up with TRBD1. The CDR3 DNA sequence: TGTGCCAGCAGCTTAGGCCACAGGGGAGGCACTGAAGCTTTCTTT. Translating it yields CASSLGHRGGTEAFF.